These 5 T cell receptor beta chains were sequenced from one sample in a study of vaccination effects on CD4 cells after COVID-19. Measured with immunoSEQ multiplex PCR; TCRdb has only the in-frame clones, and not every one. The sample shows tens of thousands of clones, around four fifths of them seen only once. Prior to sequencing, the ViraFEST assay stimulated PBMC with viral peptide pools, which expanded the antigen-specific CD4+ T cells. Researchers isolated CD4+ T cells once 9 to 11 days of culture had elapsed. Vaccine administered to participants consisted of two doses of either BNT162b2 or mRNA-1273. No antigen has been identified for these receptors. The material was CD4+ T cells from PBMCs cultured with HCoV-NL63 spike peptides, obtained after COVID-19 vaccination. These receptors all stem from a human donor who received a COVID-19 vaccine.

The V call is TRBV7-2, the J call TRBJ1-2, with a possible D match to TRBD1 (6 bases). Germline lookup yields CDR1 SGHTA and CDR2 FQGNSA. CDR3 size: 13 residues. Between the trimmed V and J ends, which lost 2 bases and 4 bases, there was a span of 8 bases. The CDR3 protein is CASSLPGVYGYTF. For the CDR3, the DNA is TGTGCCAGCAGCTTACCAGGGGTCTATGGCTACACCTTC.

The chain recombines TRBV3-1 (or the pseudogene TRBV3-2) with TRBJ2-7; D is undetermined. This CDR3 contains 14 residues. CDR1 is LGHDT, CDR2 YNNKEL, per germline (reference sequence). Trimming took 4 bases from V and 1 from J, leaving 11 bases between them. The CDR3 DNA sequence: TGTGCCAGCAGCCTAGGTGGCGGATCCTACGAGCAGTACTTC. Translating gives CASSLGGGSYEQYF.

This clone occurred a few times. V usage is TRBV5-1 and J usage is TRBJ1-3; D is undetermined. The germline CDR1 and CDR2 sequences are SGHRS and YFSETQ. The CDR3 consists of 13 residues. Trimming shortened V by 4 bases and J by 4 bases, and 9 bases separated the two germline ends. The CDR3 spells CASSQAMGNTIYF. The CDR3, as DNA: TGCGCCAGCAGCCAAGCAATGGGAAACACCATATATTTT.

The V call is TRBV5-1, the J call TRBJ2-3; D possibly matches TRBD1 or TRBD2 (5 bases each). The CDR3 contains 15 residues. V was shortened by 4 bases and J by 2 bases, with 14 bases between the two germline ends. Germline V gene data show CDR1 as SGHRS and CDR2 as YFSETQ. This chain's CDR3 is CASSRRGGNTDTQYF. CDR3 coding DNA: TGCGCCAGCAGCCGCCGGGGCGGCAACACAGATACGCAGTATTTT.

The CDR3: CASIDDRGGSDTQYF. The CDR3 DNA follows: TGTGCCAGCATAGACGACAGGGGGGGCTCAGATACGCAGTATTTT. The chain uses TRBV21-1 and TRBJ2-3; TRBD1 reflects the table's D call only, with no check against the DNA. TRBV21-1 is recorded as a pseudogene. The CDR3 extends over 15 amino acids.